Included here is one T cell receptor (beta chain) sequence, with context. No antigen is known for it. The data derive from a study of T cell responses to AZD1222 COVID-19 vaccine. Whole-study findings and limits: The peak T cell response came first, and repertoires were sampled only after it.

Generated by immunoSEQ multiplex PCR, the TCRdb table keeps only in-frame clones and is missing some. The sample carries about 180,000 clones, almost 90% recorded once. The sample consisted of peripheral blood, taken on day 0 of AZD1222 vaccination. The receptor was isolated from an adult in good health.

In nucleotides, the CDR3 is TGTGCCAGCAGCTCCTGGGGACAGCACAATCAGCCCCAGCATTTT. Its protein is CASSSWGQHNQPQHF. The V call is TRBV7-8, the J call TRBJ1-5; 7 bases are shared with TRBD1. The CDR3 loop spans 15 amino acids. Germline V lookup: CDR1 SGHVS, CDR2 FQNEAQ. V lost 4 bases to trimming and J lost 3 bases; unmatched junction nucleotides: 6.